This TCR beta chain derives from a study of CD8+ T cells in alopecia areata. Study context: Scalp area affected, as a percentage, set the severity score of treated patients. Study-wide results and caveats: Scalp and blood samples kept many expanded lesional clones throughout tofacitinib. Scalp clonality and expanded CD8+ clones among the top 100 were significantly decreased by tofacitinib. Lesional tissue from the scalp (especially in alopecia totalis/universalis) showed higher clonality than normal scalp.

cDNA reverse transcribed from extracted RNA served as the sequencing template. Some clones are missing from TCRdb's copy, which holds only in-frame ones; the method was immunoSEQ multiplex PCR. The sample contains about 140,000 clones, approximately 90% of which appear only once. For this clone: Antigen unknown.

Regarding treatment: oral pan-JAK inhibitor, 5-10 mg twice daily. V was clipped by 2 bases and J by 5 bases, with 4 bases between them. This CDR3 spans 11 amino acids. Germline V lookup: CDR1 MNHNY, CDR2 SVGAGI (reference sequence). The chain carries TRBV6-6 and TRBJ2-7; D remains unclear. The source of this sequence is a human donor with alopecia areata. The source material was CD8+ T cells sorted from blood, sampled at week 4, from a patient treated with tofacitinib. This chain's CDR3 is CASSYPNEQYF. CDR3 DNA: TGTGCCAGCAGTTACCCCAACGAGCAGTACTTC.